The sequence of this T cell receptor beta chain was determined in a study of somatic mutations in cytotoxic T cells in rheumatoid arthritis. This CDR3 is 16 amino acids long. The V gene's germline CDR1 is MNHNY and CDR2 SVGAGI (reference sequence). V was clipped by 5 bases and J by 2 bases; unmatched bases: 6. Generated by immunoSEQ multiplex PCR, the TCRdb table keeps only in-frame clones and is missing some. The table has about 19,000 clones, about 83% seen once. This sequence was found in a young man with rheumatoid arthritis. Sequencing used CD8+ T cells sorted from blood. The rearrangement uses TRBV6-6 and TRBJ2-3; 11 bases are a match to TRBD2. The chain's CDR3 is CASSLTSGEFTDTQYF. The CDR3 region has the DNA TGTGCCAGCAGTCTGACTAGCGGGGAGTTCACAGATACGCAGTATTTT.